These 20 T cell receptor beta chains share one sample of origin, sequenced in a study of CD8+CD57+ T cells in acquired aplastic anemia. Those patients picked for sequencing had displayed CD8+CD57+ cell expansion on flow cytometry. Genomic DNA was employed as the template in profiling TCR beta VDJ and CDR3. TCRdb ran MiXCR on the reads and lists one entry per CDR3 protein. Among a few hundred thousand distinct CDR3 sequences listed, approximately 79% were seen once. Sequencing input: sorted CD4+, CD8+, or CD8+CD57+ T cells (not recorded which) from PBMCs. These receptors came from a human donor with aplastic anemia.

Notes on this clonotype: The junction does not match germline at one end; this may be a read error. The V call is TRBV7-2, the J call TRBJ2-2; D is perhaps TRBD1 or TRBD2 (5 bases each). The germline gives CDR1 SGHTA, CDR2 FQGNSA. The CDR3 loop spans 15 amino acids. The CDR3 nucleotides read TGTGCCAGCAGCCCCCAGACTACTCTCCCCAGGGAGATGTTTTTT. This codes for CASSPQTTLPREMFF. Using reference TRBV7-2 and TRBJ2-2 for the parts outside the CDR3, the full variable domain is GAGVSQSPSNKVTEKGKDVELRCDPISGHTALYWYRQSLGQGLEFLIYFQGNSAPDKSGLPSDRFSAERTGGSVSTLTIQRTQQEDSAVYLCASSPQTTLPREMFFGEGSRLTVL.

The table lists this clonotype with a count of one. CDR3 bases: TGTGCCAGCAGCCAGACGAGCGCCGGGAATTTATATGGCTACACCTTC. Protein product: CASSQTSAGNLYGYTF. The genes are TRBV3-1 and TRBJ1-2, with D unresolved. CDR1 LGHDT and CDR2 YNNKEL come from the germline V gene (reference sequence). The CDR3 contains 16 residues. The V and J ends lost 3 bases and 5 bases respectively, with 19 bases between them.

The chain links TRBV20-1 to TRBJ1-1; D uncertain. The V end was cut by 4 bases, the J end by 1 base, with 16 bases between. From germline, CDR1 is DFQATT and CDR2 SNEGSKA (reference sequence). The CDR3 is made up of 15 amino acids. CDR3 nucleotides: TGCAGTGCTAAGCAGCGGGAACGTGAGAACACTGAAGCTTTCTTT. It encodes CSAKQRERENTEAFF.

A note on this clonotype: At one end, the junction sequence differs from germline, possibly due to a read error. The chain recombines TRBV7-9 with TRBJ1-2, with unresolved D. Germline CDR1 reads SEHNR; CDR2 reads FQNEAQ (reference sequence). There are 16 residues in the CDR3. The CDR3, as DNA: TGTGCCAGCAGCTTAGAGAGTGACTACGGCGTATATGTCTACACCTTC. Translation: CASSLESDYGVYVYTF.

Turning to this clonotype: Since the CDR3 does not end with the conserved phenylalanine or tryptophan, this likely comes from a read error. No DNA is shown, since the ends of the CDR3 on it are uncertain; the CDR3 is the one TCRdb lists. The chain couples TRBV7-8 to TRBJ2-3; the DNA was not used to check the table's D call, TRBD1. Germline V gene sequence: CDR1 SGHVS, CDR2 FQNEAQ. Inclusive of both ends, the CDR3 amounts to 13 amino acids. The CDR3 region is CASSAGPQEQSAP.

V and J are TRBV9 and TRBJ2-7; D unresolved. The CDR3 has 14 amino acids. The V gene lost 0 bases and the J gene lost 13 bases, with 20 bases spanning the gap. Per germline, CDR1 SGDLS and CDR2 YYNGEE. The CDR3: CASSVGSDAQYFYV. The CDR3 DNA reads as TGTGCCAGCAGCGTAGGGTCAGATGCGCAGTATTTTTACGTC.

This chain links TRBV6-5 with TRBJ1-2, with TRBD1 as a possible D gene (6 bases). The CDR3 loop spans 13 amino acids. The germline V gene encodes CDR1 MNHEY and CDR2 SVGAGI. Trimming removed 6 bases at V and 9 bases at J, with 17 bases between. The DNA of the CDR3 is TGTGCCAGCAGGTACCGGACAGAATCGCGCTACACCTTC. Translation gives CASRYRTESRYTF.

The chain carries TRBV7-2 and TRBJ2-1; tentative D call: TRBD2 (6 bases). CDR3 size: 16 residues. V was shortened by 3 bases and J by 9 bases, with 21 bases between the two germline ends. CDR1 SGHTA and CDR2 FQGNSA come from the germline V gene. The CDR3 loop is CASSFQPDGGGVEQFF. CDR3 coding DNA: TGTGCCAGCAGCTTTCAACCAGACGGGGGAGGCGTTGAGCAGTTCTTC.

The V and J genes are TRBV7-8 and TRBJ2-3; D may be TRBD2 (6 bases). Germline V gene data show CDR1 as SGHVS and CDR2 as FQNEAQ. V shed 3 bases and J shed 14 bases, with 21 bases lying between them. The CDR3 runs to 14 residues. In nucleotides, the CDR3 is TGTGCCAGCAGCTTTGATCGAGGCGGGACTGCCCTGTATTTT. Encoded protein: CASSFDRGGTALYF.

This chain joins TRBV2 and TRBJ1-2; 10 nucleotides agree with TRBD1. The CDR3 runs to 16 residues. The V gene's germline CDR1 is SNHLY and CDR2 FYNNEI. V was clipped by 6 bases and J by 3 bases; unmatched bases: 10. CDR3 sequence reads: CASRERDRGMDYGYTF. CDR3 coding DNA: TGTGCCAGCAGGGAACGGGACAGGGGCATGGACTATGGCTACACCTTC.

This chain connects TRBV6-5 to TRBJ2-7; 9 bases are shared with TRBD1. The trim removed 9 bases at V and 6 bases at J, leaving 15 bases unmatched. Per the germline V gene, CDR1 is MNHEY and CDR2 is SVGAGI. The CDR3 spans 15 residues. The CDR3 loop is CASFPSGTGTGEQYF. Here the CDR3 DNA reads TGTGCCAGTTTTCCTTCCGGGACAGGGACGGGCGAGCAGTACTTC.

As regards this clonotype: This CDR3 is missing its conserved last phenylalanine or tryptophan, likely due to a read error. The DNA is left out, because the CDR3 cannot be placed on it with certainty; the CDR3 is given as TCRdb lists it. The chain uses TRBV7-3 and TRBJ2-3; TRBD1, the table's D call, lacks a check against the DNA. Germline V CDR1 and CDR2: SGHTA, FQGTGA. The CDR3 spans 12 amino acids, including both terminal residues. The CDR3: CASSRQANTVEH.

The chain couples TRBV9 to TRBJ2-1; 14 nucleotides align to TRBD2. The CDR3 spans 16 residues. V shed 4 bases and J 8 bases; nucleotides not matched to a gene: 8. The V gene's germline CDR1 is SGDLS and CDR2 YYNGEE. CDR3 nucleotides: TGTGCCAGCAGCCCCTGGACTAGCGGGGGGAGCGATGAGCAGTTCTTC. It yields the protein CASSPWTSGGSDEQFF.

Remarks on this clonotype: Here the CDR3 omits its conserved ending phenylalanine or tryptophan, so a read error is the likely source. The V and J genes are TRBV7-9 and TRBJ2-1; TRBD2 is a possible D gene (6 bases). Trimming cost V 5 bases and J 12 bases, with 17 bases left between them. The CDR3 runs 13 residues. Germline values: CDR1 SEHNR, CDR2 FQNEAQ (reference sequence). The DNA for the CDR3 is TGTGCCAGCAGCGATGGGGGGATCCAGGGGCAGTTCTTG. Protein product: CASSDGGIQGQFL.

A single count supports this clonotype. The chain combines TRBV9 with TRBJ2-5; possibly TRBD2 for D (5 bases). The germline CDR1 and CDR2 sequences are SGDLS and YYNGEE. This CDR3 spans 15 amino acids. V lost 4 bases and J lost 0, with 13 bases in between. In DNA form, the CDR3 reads TGTGCCAGCAGCCATACATCGGGGTACCAAGAGACCCAGTACTTC. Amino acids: CASSHTSGYQETQYF.

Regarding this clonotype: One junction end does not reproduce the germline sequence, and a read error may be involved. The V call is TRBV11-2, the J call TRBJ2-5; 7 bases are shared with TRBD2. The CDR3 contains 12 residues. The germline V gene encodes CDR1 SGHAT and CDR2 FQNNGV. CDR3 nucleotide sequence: TGTGCCATCAGCTGGGGGGGAGGGACCCAGTACTTC. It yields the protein CAISWGGGTQYF.

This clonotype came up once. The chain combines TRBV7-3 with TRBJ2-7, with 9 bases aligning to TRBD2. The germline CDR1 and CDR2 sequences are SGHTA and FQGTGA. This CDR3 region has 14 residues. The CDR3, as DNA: TGTGCCAGCAGTTCTAGCGGGACTTCCGGGGAGACCCAGGTC. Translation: CASSSSGTSGETQV.

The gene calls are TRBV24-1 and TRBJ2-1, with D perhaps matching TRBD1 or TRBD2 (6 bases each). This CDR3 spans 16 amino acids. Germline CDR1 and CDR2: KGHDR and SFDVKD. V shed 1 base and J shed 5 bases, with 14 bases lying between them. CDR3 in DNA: TGTGCCACCAGTGATTTCAGGGGCGGGGCAAACAATGAGCAGTTCTTC. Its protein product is CATSDFRGGANNEQFF.

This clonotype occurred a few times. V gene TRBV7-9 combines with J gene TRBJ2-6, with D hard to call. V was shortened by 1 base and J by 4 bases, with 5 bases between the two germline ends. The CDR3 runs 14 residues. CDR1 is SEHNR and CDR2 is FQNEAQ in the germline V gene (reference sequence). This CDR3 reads CASSLGAGANVLTF. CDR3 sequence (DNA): TGTGCCAGCAGCTTAGGAGCGGGGGCCAACGTCCTGACTTTC.

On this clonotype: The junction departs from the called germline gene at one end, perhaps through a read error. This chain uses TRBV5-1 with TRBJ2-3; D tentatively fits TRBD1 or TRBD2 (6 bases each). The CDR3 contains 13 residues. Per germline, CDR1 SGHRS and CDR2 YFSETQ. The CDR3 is CASSLEGDGPQYF. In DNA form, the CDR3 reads TGTGCCAGCAGCTTGGAGGGGGACGGGCCGCAGTATTTT.